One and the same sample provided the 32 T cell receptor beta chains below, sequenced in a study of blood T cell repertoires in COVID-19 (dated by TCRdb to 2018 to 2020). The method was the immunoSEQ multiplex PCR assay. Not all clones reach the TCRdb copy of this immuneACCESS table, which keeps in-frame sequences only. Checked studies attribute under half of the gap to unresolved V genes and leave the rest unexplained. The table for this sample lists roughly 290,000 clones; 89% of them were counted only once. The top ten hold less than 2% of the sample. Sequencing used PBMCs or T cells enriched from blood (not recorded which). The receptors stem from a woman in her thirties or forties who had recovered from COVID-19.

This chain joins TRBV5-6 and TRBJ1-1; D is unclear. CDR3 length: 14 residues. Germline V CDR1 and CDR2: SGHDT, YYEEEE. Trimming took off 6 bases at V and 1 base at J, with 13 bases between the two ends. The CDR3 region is CASIWSFSNTEAFF. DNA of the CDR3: TGTGCCAGCATCTGGAGTTTTTCGAACACTGAAGCTTTCTTT.

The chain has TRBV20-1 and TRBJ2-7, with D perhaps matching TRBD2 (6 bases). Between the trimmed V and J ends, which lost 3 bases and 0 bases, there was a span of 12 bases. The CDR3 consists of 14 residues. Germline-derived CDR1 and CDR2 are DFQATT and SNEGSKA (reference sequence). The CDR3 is CSASGRGSSYEQYF. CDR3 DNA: TGCAGTGCTAGTGGGCGGGGCAGCTCCTACGAGCAGTACTTC.

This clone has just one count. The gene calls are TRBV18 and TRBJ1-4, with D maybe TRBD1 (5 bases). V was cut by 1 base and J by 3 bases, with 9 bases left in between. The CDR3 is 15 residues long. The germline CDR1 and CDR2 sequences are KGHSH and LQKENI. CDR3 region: CASSPRRDPNEKLFF. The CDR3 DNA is TGTGCCAGCTCACCACGGCGGGACCCTAATGAAAAACTGTTTTTT.

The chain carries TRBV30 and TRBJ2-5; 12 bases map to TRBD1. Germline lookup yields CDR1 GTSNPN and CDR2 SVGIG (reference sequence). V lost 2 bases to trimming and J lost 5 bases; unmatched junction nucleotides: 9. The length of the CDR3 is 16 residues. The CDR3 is CAWSRMGTGGRETQYF. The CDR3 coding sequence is TGTGCCTGGAGTAGGATGGGGACAGGGGGCAGGGAGACCCAGTACTTC.

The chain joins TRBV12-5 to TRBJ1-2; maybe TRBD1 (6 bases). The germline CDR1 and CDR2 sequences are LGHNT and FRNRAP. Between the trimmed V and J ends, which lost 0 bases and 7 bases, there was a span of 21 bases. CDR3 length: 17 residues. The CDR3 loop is CASGLVDRRGISGGYTF. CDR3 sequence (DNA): TGTGCTAGTGGTTTGGTAGATCGCAGGGGAATTAGTGGTGGCTACACCTTC.

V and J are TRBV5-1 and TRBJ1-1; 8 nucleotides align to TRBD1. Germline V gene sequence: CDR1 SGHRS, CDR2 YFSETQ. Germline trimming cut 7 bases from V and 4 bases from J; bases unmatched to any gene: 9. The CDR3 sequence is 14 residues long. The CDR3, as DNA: TGCGCCAGCCTACCAGGGCAGGGGGCCACTGAAGCTTTCTTT. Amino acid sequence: CASLPGQGATEAFF.

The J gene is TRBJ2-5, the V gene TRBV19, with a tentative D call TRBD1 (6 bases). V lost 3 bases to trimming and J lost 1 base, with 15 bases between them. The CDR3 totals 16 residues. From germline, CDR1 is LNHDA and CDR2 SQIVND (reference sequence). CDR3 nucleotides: TGTGCCAGTAGTATTGTTGCAGGGGCTTTCCAAGAGACCCAGTACTTC. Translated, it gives CASSIVAGAFQETQYF.

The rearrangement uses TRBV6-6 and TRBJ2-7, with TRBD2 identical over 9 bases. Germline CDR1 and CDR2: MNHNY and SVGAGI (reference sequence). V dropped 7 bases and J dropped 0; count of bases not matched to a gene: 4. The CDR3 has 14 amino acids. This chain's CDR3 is CASKAREGSYEQYF. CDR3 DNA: TGTGCCAGCAAAGCGCGGGAGGGCTCCTACGAGCAGTACTTC.

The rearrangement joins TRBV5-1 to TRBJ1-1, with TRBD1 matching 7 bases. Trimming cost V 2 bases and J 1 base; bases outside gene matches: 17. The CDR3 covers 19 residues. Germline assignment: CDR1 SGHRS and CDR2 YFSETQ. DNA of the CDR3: TGCGCCAGCAGCTTCCGAATAAGGACAGGTCCTACCTCGAACACTGAAGCTTTCTTT. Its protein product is CASSFRIRTGPTSNTEAFF. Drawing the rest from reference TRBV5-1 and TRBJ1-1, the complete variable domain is KAGVTQTPRYLIKTRGQQVTLSCSPISGHRSVSWYQQTPGQGLQFLFEYFSETQRNKGNFPGRFSGRQFSNSRSEMNVSTLELGDSALYLCASSFRIRTGPTSNTEAFFGQGTRLTVV.

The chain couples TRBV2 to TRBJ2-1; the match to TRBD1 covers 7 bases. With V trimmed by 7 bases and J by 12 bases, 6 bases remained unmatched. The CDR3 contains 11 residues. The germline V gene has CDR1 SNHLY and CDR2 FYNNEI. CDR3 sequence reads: CASNDREGQFF. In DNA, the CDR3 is TGTGCCAGCAATGACAGGGAAGGGCAGTTCTTC.

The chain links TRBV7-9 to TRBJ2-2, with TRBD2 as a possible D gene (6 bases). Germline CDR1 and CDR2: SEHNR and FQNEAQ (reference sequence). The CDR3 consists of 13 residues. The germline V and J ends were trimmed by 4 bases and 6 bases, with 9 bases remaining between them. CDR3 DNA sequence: TGTGCCAGCAGCTCCACGGGGGCCGGGGAGCTGTTTTTT. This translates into CASSSTGAGELFF.

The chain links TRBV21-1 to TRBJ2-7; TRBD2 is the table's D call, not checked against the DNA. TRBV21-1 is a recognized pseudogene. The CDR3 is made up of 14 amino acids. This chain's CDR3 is CASTRARSRPEQYF. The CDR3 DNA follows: TGTGCCAGCACCCGAGCCCGTTCGCGCCCCGAGCAGTACTTC.

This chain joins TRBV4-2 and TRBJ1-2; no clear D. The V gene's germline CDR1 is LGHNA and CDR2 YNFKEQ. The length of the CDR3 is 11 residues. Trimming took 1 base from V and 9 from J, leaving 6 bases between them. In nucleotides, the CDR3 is TGTGCCAGCAGCCAAGGTCCCAGCTACACCTTC. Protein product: CASSQGPSYTF.

This CDR3 is CASSLYWGTGGTEAFF. In DNA, the CDR3 is TGTGCCAGCAGTTTATATTGGGGGACAGGGGGGACTGAAGCTTTCTTT. V gene TRBV27 combines with J gene TRBJ1-1; TRBD1 agrees at 11 bases. This CDR3 spans 16 amino acids. Germline CDR1 and CDR2: MNHEY and SMNVEV (reference sequence). Trimming took 1 base from V and 5 from J; bases not matched to a gene: 6.

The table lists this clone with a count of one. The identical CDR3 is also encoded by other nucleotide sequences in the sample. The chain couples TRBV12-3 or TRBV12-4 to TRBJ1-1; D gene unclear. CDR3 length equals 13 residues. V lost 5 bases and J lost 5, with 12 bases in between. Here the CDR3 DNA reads TGTGCCAGCAGTCTCAGGACGGGGACTGAAGCTTTCTTT. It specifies CASSLRTGTEAFF.

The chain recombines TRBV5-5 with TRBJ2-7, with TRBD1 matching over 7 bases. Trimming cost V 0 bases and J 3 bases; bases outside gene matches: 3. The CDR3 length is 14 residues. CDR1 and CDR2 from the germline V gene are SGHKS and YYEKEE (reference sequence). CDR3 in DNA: TGTGCCAGCAGCTTGGTGGGACAGTACTACGAGCAGTACTTC. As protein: CASSLVGQYYEQYF.

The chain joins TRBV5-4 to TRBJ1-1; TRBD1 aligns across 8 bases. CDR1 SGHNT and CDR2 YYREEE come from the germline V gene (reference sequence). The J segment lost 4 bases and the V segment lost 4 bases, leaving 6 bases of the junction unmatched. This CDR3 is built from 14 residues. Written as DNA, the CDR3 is TGTGCCAGCAGCCAGGACAGGGCGGCCACTGAAGCTTTCTTT. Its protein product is CASSQDRAATEAFF.

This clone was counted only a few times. CDR3 protein: CASSDRTSGNTIYF. The DNA of the CDR3 is TGTGCCAGCTCAGACAGAACCTCTGGAAACACCATATATTTT. The chain employs TRBV11-3 and TRBJ1-3; D possibly corresponds to TRBD1 (5 bases). Trimming cost V 8 bases and J 0 bases, with 11 bases left between them. There are 14 residues in the CDR3. The germline gives CDR1 SGHNT, CDR2 YENEEA. The variable domain in full, completed from reference TRBV11-3 and TRBJ1-3, reads EAGVVQSPRYKIIEKKQPVAFWCNPISGHNTLYWYLQNLGQGPELLIRYENEEAVDDSQLPKDRFSAERLKGVDSTLKIQPAELGDSAVYLCASSDRTSGNTIYFGEGSWLTVV.

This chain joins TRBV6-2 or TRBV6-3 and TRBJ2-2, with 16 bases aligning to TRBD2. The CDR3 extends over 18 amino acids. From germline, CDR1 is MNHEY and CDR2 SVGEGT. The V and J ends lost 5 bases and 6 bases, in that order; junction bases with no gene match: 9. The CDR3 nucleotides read TGTGCCAGCAGTAAAGGGACTAGCGGGAGGGCCATGTCCGGGGAGCTGTTTTTT. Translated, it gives CASSKGTSGRAMSGELFF.

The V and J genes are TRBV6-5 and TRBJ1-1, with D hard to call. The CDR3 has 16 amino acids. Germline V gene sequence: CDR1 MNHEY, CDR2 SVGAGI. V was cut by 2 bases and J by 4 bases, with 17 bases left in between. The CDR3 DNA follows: TGTGCCAGCAGTTACGGGTTGTCCACCCGGGGCACTGAAGCTTTCTTT. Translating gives CASSYGLSTRGTEAFF.

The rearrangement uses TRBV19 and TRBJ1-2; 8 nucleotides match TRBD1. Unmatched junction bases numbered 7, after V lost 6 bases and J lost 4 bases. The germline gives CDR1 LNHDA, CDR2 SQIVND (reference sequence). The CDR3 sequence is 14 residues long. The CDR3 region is CASRDRESIYGYTF. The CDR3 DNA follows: TGTGCCAGTAGGGACAGGGAGTCGATCTATGGCTACACCTTC.

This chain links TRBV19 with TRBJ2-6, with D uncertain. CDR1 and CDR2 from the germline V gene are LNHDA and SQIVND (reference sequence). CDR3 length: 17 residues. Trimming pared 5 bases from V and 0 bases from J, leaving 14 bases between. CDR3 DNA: TGTGCCAGTAGTGCGTCCCGTCAGCGCTCTGGGGCCAACGTCCTGACTTTC. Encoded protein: CASSASRQRSGANVLTF.

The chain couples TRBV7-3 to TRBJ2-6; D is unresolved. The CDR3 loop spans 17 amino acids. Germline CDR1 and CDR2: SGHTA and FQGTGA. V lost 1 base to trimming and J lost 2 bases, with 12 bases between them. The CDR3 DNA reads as TGTGCCAGCAGCTTAAGCCCCACAAACCCTGGGGCCAACGTCCTGACTTTC. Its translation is CASSLSPTNPGANVLTF.

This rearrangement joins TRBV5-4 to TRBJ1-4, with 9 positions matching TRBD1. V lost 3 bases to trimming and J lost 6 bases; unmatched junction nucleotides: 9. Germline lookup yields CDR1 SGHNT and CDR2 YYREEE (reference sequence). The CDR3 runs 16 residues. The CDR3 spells CASSSSSTGGDEKLFF. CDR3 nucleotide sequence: TGTGCCAGCAGCTCTTCTTCGACAGGGGGGGATGAAAAACTGTTTTTT.

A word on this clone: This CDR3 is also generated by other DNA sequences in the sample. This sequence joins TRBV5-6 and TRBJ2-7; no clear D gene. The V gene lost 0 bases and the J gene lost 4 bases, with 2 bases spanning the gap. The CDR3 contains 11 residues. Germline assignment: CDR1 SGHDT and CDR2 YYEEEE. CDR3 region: CASSLAYEQYF. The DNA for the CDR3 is TGTGCCAGCAGCTTGGCTTACGAGCAGTACTTC.

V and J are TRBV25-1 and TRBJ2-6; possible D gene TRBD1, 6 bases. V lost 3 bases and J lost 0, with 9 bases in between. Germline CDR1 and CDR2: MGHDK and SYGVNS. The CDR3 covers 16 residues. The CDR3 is CASSDVQGSGANVLTF. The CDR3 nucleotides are TGTGCCAGCAGTGACGTACAGGGCTCTGGGGCCAACGTCCTGACTTTC.

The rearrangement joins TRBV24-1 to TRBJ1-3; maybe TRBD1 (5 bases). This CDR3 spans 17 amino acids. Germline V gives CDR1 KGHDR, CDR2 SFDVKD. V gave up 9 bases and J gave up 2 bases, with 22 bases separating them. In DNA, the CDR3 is TGTGCCACCCCTCCGGGGGACCGGGGCACCCCTGGAAACACCATATATTTT. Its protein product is CATPPGDRGTPGNTIYF.

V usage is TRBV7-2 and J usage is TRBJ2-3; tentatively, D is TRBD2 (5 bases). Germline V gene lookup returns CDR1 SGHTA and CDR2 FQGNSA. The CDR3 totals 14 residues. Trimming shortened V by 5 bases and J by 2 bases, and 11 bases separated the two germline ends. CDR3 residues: CASSLGLNTDTQYF. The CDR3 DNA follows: TGTGCCAGCAGCCTAGGACTGAACACAGATACGCAGTATTTT. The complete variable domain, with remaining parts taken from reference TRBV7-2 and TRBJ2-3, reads GAGVSQSPSNKVTEKGKDVELRCDPISGHTALYWYRQSLGQGLEFLIYFQGNSAPDKSGLPSDRFSAERTGGSVSTLTIQRTQQEDSAVYLCASSLGLNTDTQYFGPGTRLTVL.

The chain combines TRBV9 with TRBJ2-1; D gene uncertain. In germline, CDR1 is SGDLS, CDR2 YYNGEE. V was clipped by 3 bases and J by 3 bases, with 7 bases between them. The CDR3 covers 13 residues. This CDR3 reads CASSGRSYNEQFF. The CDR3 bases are TGTGCCAGCAGCGGCCGGAGCTACAATGAGCAGTTCTTC. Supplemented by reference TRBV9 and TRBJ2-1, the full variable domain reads DSGVTQTPKHLITATGQRVTLRCSPRSGDLSVYWYQQSLDQGLQFLIQYYNGEERAKGNILERFSAQQFPDLHSELNLSSLELGDSALYFCASSGRSYNEQFFGPGTRLTVL.

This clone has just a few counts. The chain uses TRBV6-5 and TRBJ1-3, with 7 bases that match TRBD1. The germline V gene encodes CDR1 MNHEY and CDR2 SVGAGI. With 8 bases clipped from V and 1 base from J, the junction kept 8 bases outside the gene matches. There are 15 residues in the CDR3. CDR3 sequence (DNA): TGTGCCAGCTCATACAGGGGTTCTTCTGGAAACACCATATATTTT. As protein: CASSYRGSSGNTIYF.

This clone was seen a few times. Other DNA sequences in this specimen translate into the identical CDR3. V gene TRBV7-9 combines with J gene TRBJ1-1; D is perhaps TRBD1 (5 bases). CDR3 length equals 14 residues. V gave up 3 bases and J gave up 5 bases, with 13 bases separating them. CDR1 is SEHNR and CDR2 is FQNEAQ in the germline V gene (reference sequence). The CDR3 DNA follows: TGTGCCAGCAGCTTGGTGGGGGAGGCGACTGAAGCTTTCTTT. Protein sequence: CASSLVGEATEAFF.

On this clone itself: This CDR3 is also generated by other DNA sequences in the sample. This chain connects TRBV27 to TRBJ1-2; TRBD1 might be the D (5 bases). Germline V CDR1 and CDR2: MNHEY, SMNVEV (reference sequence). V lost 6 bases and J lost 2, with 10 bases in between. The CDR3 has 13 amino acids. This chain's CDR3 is CASSRGGNYGYTF. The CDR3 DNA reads TGTGCCAGCAGCCGGGGGGGGAACTATGGCTACACCTTC.